These 24 T cell receptor beta chains share one sample of origin, sequenced in a study of identical twins. TCRdb re-analysed the 5' RACE reads in MiXCR, keeping a single row per CDR3 protein. The top ten clones hold approximately 3% of a sample with roughly 230,000 distinct CDR3 sequences, about 9% of them seen once. The data also belong to a second study, concerning yellow fever vaccine responses in identical twins.

The sample comprised CD8+ T cells sorted from blood. The receptors originated from a woman in her late teens or twenties in good health.

This clonotype showed up just a few times. The CDR3 DNA follows: TGTGCCAGCAGCGTAGGCGGGAATCGTCAAGAGACCCAGTACTTC. Translating gives CASSVGGNRQETQYF. The rearrangement uses TRBV9 and TRBJ2-5; a possible D gene is TRBD2 (6 bases). In germline, CDR1 is SGDLS, CDR2 YYNGEE. The CDR3 contains 15 residues. The V gene lost 0 bases and the J gene lost 2 bases, with 11 bases spanning the gap.

The sample holds one count of this clonotype. A much larger clone lies one base from this, so it may be a read error. The rearrangement links TRBV4-3 to TRBJ2-7, with D maybe TRBD2 (6 bases). Trimming stripped 0 bases from V and 3 bases from J, with 15 bases between. The CDR3 is 16 amino acids. Germline assignment: CDR1 LGHNA and CDR2 YSLEER. CDR3 amino acids: CASSQEGISGYYEQYF. The CDR3 DNA reads TGCGCCAGCAGCCAAGAAGGGATTAGCGGTTACTACGAGCAGTACTTC.

This clonotype was detected only a few times. The chain is built from TRBV4-3 and TRBJ2-5; 10 bases align to TRBD1. The CDR3 is 16 amino acids. CDR1 LGHNA and CDR2 YSLEER come from the germline V gene. Germline trimming cut 0 bases from V and 4 bases from J; bases unmatched to any gene: 5. CDR3 nucleotide sequence: TGCGCCAGCAGCCAAGATAGGGGGACAGGGGCAGAGACCCAGTACTTC. This codes for CASSQDRGTGAETQYF.

The sample holds many counts of this clonotype. The rearrangement links TRBV7-6 to TRBJ1-1; D remains ambiguous. V shed 1 base and J shed 1 base, with 13 bases lying between them. The CDR3 covers 16 residues. Germline V CDR1 and CDR2: SGHVS, FNYEAQ. The CDR3, as DNA: TGTGCCAGCAGCTTAGGGCCCCATGGAGGGAACACTGAAGCTTTCTTT. Its protein product is CASSLGPHGGNTEAFF.

This clonotype has at least ten counts. CDR3: CATTNEVTGELFF. DNA for the CDR3: TGTGCCACCACCAATGAGGTGACCGGGGAGCTGTTTTTT. This chain links TRBV24-1 with TRBJ2-2; D not certain. Germline-derived CDR1 and CDR2 are KGHDR and SFDVKD. Trimming took 8 bases from V and 5 from J, leaving 11 bases between them. This CDR3 comprises 13 residues.

This clonotype turned up a few times. The chain uses TRBV4-3 and TRBJ2-2; 9 bases are a match to TRBD1. The length of the CDR3 is 17 residues. V lost 1 base and J lost 3; bases outside the gene matches: 6. The germline V gene encodes CDR1 LGHNA and CDR2 YSLEER. In nucleotides, the CDR3 is TGCGCCAGCAGCCAAGTACAGGGGGCGATCCACACCGGGGAGCTGTTTTTT. It specifies CASSQVQGAIHTGELFF.

V usage is TRBV5-4 and J usage is TRBJ2-1; 9 bases are a match to TRBD1. V lost 2 bases and J lost 1; bases outside the gene matches: 1. CDR3 size: 15 residues. From germline, CDR1 is SGHNT and CDR2 YYREEE (reference sequence). CDR3: CASSFGQGSYNEQFF. The CDR3 DNA sequence: TGTGCCAGCAGCTTTGGACAGGGGTCCTACAATGAGCAGTTCTTC.

The chain has TRBV7-9 and TRBJ2-7; 7 bases match TRBD1. Per germline, CDR1 SEHNR and CDR2 FQNEAQ (reference sequence). The CDR3 loop spans 15 amino acids. J lost 2 bases, V lost 4 bases, and 8 bases had no gene match. CDR3 residues: CASSSDRTPTYEQYF. The CDR3 DNA reads as TGTGCCAGCAGCTCGGACAGGACGCCAACCTACGAGCAGTACTTC. Full variable domain (outside the CDR3, taken from reference TRBV7-9 and TRBJ2-7): DTGVSQNPRHKITKRGQNVTFRCDPISEHNRLYWYRQTLGQGPEFLTYFQNEAQLEKSRLLSDRFSAERPKGSFSTLEIQRTEQGDSAMYLCASSSDRTPTYEQYFGPGTRLTVT.

This clonotype was found many times. The rearrangement links TRBV7-3 to TRBJ1-1; D unclear. Looked up from germline, CDR1 is SGHTA and CDR2 is FQGTGA. CDR3 length equals 14 residues. The V end was cut by 5 bases, the J end by 4 bases, with 14 bases between. CDR3 sequence: CASSLEGWGTEAFF. In DNA form, the CDR3 reads TGTGCCAGCAGCCTCGAGGGCTGGGGCACTGAAGCTTTCTTT.

This clonotype has a handful of counts. This sequence joins TRBV5-1 and TRBJ2-7; D not certain. Germline-derived CDR1 and CDR2 are SGHRS and YFSETQ. CDR3 length: 13 residues. V gave up 5 bases and J gave up 5 bases, with 14 bases separating them. The CDR3 sequence: CASSPGPPDEQYF. Written as DNA, the CDR3 is TGCGCCAGCAGTCCCGGGCCCCCCGACGAGCAGTACTTC.

This clonotype was observed many times. For the CDR3, the DNA is TGTGCCAGCAGCTTGATCTCAGGGACAGGGTTTTACGAGCAGTACTTC. Amino acids: CASSLISGTGFYEQYF. The chain is built from TRBV7-2 and TRBJ2-7; 9 nucleotides agree with TRBD1. Looked up from germline, CDR1 is SGHTA and CDR2 is FQGNSA. The CDR3 covers 16 residues. V gave up 3 bases and J gave up 4 bases; unmatched junction bases: 10.

This clonotype has just a few counts. J is TRBJ2-2 and V is TRBV15; maybe TRBD1 (5 bases). V dropped 3 bases and J dropped 6 bases, with 14 bases sitting between them. The CDR3 contains 15 residues. Germline CDR1 and CDR2: LNHNV and YYDKDF (reference sequence). The CDR3 region has the DNA TGTGCCACCAGCAGCGTGACAGTTGGGCCCGGGGAGCTGTTTTTT. Translated, it gives CATSSVTVGPGELFF.

The table lists this clonotype with many counts. The rearrangement links TRBV29-1 to TRBJ2-5; TRBD2 matches 13 bases. The CDR3 has 19 amino acids. CDR1 is SQVTM, CDR2 ANQGSEA, per germline. V lost 3 bases to trimming and J lost 4 bases; unmatched junction nucleotides: 17. The CDR3 here is CSVDLIPLAGGPLGETQYF. The CDR3 region has the DNA TGCAGCGTTGACCTCATCCCACTAGCGGGAGGGCCTCTTGGAGAGACCCAGTACTTC.

This clonotype showed up many times. The rearrangement joins TRBV12-3 or TRBV12-4 to TRBJ1-1; no reliable D call. Trimming took 6 bases from V and 0 from J, leaving 8 bases between them. The CDR3 contains 13 residues. CDR3 protein: CASSAGVNTEAFF. CDR3 coding DNA: TGTGCCAGCAGCGCCGGGGTGAACACTGAAGCTTTCTTT.

J is TRBJ2-2 and V is TRBV6-5; D gene ambiguous. V was trimmed by 2 bases and J by 6 bases, leaving 10 bases between them. The CDR3 has 14 amino acids. Germline loops: CDR1 MNHEY, CDR2 SVGAGI. The CDR3, as DNA: TGTGCCAGCAGTTACCAGCATGTCTCCGGGGAGCTGTTTTTT. Encoded protein: CASSYQHVSGELFF.

V usage is TRBV11-2 and J usage is TRBJ2-1; maybe TRBD2 (6 bases). In germline, CDR1 is SGHAT, CDR2 FQNNGV. V was shortened by 5 bases and J by 5 bases, with 13 bases between the two germline ends. This CDR3 contains 14 residues. CDR3 sequence reads: CASSRPGLNNEQFF. CDR3 in DNA: TGTGCCAGCAGCCGGCCGGGACTCAACAATGAGCAGTTCTTC. The full variable domain, its missing parts supplied by reference TRBV11-2 and TRBJ2-1, is EAGVAQSPRYKIIEKRQSVAFWCNPISGHATLYWYQQILGQGPKLLIQFQNNGVVDDSQLPKDRFSAERLKGVDSTLKIQPAKLEDSAVYLCASSRPGLNNEQFFGPGTRLTVL.

This clonotype was seen repeatedly, ten times or more. The V gene is TRBV5-1, the J gene TRBJ2-7; maybe TRBD2 (5 bases). V was cut by 0 bases and J by 0 bases, with 7 bases left in between. This CDR3 region has 14 residues. Per germline, CDR1 SGHRS and CDR2 YFSETQ. The CDR3 sequence is CASSLVGSSYEQYF. The CDR3 bases are TGCGCCAGCAGCTTGGTTGGGAGCTCCTACGAGCAGTACTTC.

The rearrangement uses TRBV9 and TRBJ2-1, with D maybe TRBD2 (6 bases). V lost 9 bases, J lost 5 bases, and 12 bases lay in between. Germline V CDR1 and CDR2: SGDLS, YYNGEE. CDR3 length: 12 residues. The CDR3 DNA reads TGTGCCACCGCGGGACTTGACAATGAGCAGTTCTTC. It yields the protein CATAGLDNEQFF.

This sequence joins TRBV7-9 and TRBJ1-4; TRBD1 matches 9 bases. Germline values: CDR1 SEHNR, CDR2 FQNEAQ (reference sequence). This CDR3 has 14 amino acids. Losses at the gene ends were 4 bases for V and 5 bases for J; bases not matched to a gene: 2. For the CDR3, the DNA is TGTGCCAGCAGCTCCGGGACAGGGAATGAAAAACTGTTTTTT. Its translation: CASSSGTGNEKLFF.

The rearrangement uses TRBV27 and TRBJ2-3; 11 nucleotides line up with TRBD2. V lost 7 bases to trimming and J lost 0 bases; unmatched junction nucleotides: 9. This CDR3 is built from 17 residues. Germline CDR1 reads MNHEY; CDR2 reads SMNVEV (reference sequence). The CDR3 DNA reads as TGTGCCAGCACCGGACTAGCGGGTAGGGAAAGCACAGATACGCAGTATTTT. Translation: CASTGLAGRESTDTQYF.

This clonotype was detected ten times or more. The V call is TRBV15, the J call TRBJ2-5; D call uncertain. Germline V CDR1 and CDR2: LNHNV, YYDKDF (reference sequence). This CDR3 comprises 14 residues. Trimming left V 0 bases short and J 2 bases short, with 7 bases between. For the CDR3, the DNA is TGTGCCACCAGCAGAGATATGGATCAAGAGACCCAGTACTTC. Amino acids: CATSRDMDQETQYF.

This clonotype was seen at least ten times. V gene TRBV9 combines with J gene TRBJ1-2; 10 positions match TRBD1. CDR3 length: 14 amino acids. Trimming removed 0 bases from V and 8 bases from J; junction bases left unmatched: 4. Germline values: CDR1 SGDLS, CDR2 YYNGEE. CDR3 region: CASSVAGTGVGYTF. The CDR3 DNA sequence: TGTGCCAGCAGCGTAGCTGGGACAGGGGTCGGCTACACCTTC.

The J gene is TRBJ2-1, the V gene TRBV7-2; a possible D gene is TRBD1 (6 bases). Per the germline V gene, CDR1 is SGHTA and CDR2 is FQGNSA. This CDR3 is 14 amino acids long. V gave up 4 bases and J gave up 12 bases, with 19 bases separating them. This chain's CDR3 is CASSSGTLPLGQFF. The CDR3 region has the DNA TGTGCCAGCAGCTCGGGGACACTCCCACTGGGGCAGTTCTTC.

The rearrangement uses TRBV6-1 and TRBJ2-7; D perhaps matches TRBD2 (6 bases). CDR3 size: 13 residues. CDR1 is MNHNS, CDR2 SASEGT, per germline. V lost 8 bases and J lost 1, with 12 bases in between. The CDR3 is CASFPSGSYEQYF. The CDR3 DNA sequence: TGTGCCAGCTTCCCAAGCGGGTCCTACGAGCAGTACTTC.